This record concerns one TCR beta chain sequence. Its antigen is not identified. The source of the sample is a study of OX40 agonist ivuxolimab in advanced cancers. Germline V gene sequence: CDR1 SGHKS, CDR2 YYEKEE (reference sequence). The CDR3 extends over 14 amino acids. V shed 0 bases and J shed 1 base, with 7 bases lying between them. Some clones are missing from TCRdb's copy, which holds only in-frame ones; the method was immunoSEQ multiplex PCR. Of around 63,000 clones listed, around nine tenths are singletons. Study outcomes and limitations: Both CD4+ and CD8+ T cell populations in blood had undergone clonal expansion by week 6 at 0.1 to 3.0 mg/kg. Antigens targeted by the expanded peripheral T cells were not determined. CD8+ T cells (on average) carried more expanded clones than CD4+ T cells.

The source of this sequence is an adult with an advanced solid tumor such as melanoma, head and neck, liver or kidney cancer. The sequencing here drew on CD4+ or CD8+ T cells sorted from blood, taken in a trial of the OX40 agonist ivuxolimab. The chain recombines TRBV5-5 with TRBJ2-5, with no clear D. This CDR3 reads CASSLEWVQETQYF. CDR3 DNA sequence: TGTGCCAGCAGCTTGGAATGGGTCCAAGAGACCCAGTACTTC.